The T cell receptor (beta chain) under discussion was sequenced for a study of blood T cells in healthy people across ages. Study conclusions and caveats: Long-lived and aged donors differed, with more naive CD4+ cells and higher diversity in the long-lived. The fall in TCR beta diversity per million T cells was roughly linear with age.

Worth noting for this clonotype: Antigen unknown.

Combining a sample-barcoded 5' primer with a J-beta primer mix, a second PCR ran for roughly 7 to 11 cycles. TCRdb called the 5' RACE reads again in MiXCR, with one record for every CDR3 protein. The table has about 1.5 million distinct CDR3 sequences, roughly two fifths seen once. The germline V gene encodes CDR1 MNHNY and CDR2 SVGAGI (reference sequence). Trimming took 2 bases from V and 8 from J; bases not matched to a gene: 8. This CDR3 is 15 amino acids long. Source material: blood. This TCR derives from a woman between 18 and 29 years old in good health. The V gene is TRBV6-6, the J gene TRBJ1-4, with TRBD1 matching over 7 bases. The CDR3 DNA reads TGTGCCAGCAGTTACGCTGACAGGGTGGGGGAAAAACTGTTTTTT. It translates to CASSYADRVGEKLFF.